This is a list of T cell receptor beta chains from one sample in a study of cytomegalovirus exposure and HLA in healthy donors. The method was immunoSEQ multiplex PCR; TCRdb's version includes in-frame clones alone and lacks a portion of them. The table has 150,000 to 200,000 clones, 84% seen once. Specimen: PBMCs. Receptors originate from a man aged 18 to 30 in good health and CMV-seropositive. Both conserved end residues are part of each CDR3. A D gene is named only where the DNA matches it firmly. Size is stated for part of the rows, as once, few or many counts, or as a class when the clone is expanded.

TRBV7-2	.	TRBJ2-2	.	CASSLALNTGELFF	TGTGCCAGCAGCTTAGCGCTAAACACCGGGGAGCTGTTTTTT
TRBV5-4	.	TRBJ2-5	.	CASSSAGLGETQYF	TGTGCCAGCAGCTCGGCGGGACTCGGAGAGACCCAGTACTTC
TRBV6-4	.	TRBJ2-2	TRBD2	CASASGATGELFF	TGTGCCAGCGCTAGCGGGGCCACCGGGGAGCTGTTTTTT
TRBV28	.	TRBJ2-1	.	CASSSAGSSRNEQFF	TGTGCCAGCAGTTCCGCAGGGTCTAGTCGCAATGAGCAGTTCTTC
TRBV28	.	TRBJ2-5	TRBD2	CASSFPSGSRETQYF	TGTGCCAGCAGTTTCCCTAGCGGGAGTAGAGAGACCCAGTACTTC
TRBV12-5	.	TRBJ2-5	.	CASGSMAATQYF	TGTGCTAGTGGTTCGATGGCGGCGACCCAGTACTTC
TRBV5-1	few	TRBJ2-2	.	CASSLFSPNTGELFF	TGCGCCAGCAGCTTGTTTTCTCCGAACACCGGGGAGCTGTTTTTT
TRBV27	.	TRBJ1-5	.	CASSLGGINQPQHF	TGTGCCAGCAGTTTAGGGGGGATCAATCAGCCCCAGCATTTT
TRBV27	.	TRBJ1-2	.	CASSQWSTANYGYTF	TGTGCCAGCAGCCAATGGTCGACAGCCAACTATGGCTACACCTTC
TRBV28	few	TRBJ1-5	TRBD1	CASSSGGSNQPQHF	TGTGCCAGCAGTTCAGGGGGCAGCAATCAGCCCCAGCATTTT
TRBV28	few	TRBJ2-7	.	CASRLGAGGSYEQYF	TGTGCCAGCAGGCTAGGGGCAGGGGGGTCCTACGAGCAGTACTTC
TRBV9	.	TRBJ2-2	.	CASSPRSGELFF	TGTGCCAGCAGCCCGAGGTCCGGGGAGCTGTTTTTT
TRBV10-3	.	TRBJ2-2	.	CAIRGLDTGELFF	TGTGCCATCAGGGGACTCGACACCGGGGAGCTGTTTTTT
TRBV9	.	TRBJ2-2	TRBD2	CASSVAASGRVAGELFF	TGTGCCAGCAGCGTAGCTGCTAGCGGGAGGGTTGCCGGGGAGCTGTTTTTT
TRBV28	.	TRBJ2-1	.	CASQTGGSYNEQFF	TGTGCCAGCCAGACTGGGGGGTCCTACAATGAGCAGTTCTTC
TRBV6-1	.	TRBJ2-1	.	CASSAAYGSWQFF	TGTGCCAGCAGCGCCGCCTACGGTAGTTGGCAGTTCTTC
TRBV29-1	.	TRBJ2-1	.	CSGAGNNEQFF	TGCAGCGGGGCAGGGAACAATGAGCAGTTCTTC
TRBV27	once	TRBJ2-2	TRBD2	CASSLPLAGDKLDGELFF	TGTGCCAGCAGTTTACCCTTGGCGGGAGATAAGTTGGACGGGGAGCTGTTTTTT
TRBV7-9	.	TRBJ1-2	.	CASSQAGPRGYTF	TGTGCCAGCAGCCAAGCGGGGCCAAGGGGCTACACCTTC
TRBV29-1	.	TRBJ1-1	TRBD1	CSVHRTGRLEFF	TGCAGCGTCCACCGGACAGGTCGTCTAGAGTTCTTT
TRBV7-2	.	TRBJ1-2	TRBD1	CASSHYNQGVFGNYGYTF	TGTGCCAGCAGCCACTATAACCAGGGGGTTTTCGGGAACTATGGCTACACCTTC
TRBV29-1	.	TRBJ1-4	TRBD1	CSVVITGGYEKLFF	TGCAGCGTGGTGATTACAGGGGGCTATGAAAAACTGTTTTTT
TRBV16	few	TRBJ1-2	.	CASSQPPRGPYGYTF	TGTGCCAGCAGCCAACCCCCCAGGGGTCCCTATGGCTACACCTTC
TRBV5-1	.	TRBJ2-3	TRBD1	CASMDRGRGTDTQYF	TGCGCCAGCATGGACAGGGGGCGCGGCACAGATACGCAGTATTTT
TRBV5-1	.	TRBJ2-3	TRBD2	CASSAVFAGGGDTQYF	TGCGCCAGCAGCGCCGTTTTTGCGGGAGGGGGAGATACGCAGTATTTT
TRBV11-1	.	TRBJ2-1	TRBD1	CASSIGQGHPYNEQFF	TGTGCCAGCAGCATCGGACAGGGCCACCCCTACAATGAGCAGTTCTTC
TRBV4-3	.	TRBJ1-1	.	CASSQVPVGTEAFF	TGCGCCAGCAGCCAAGTCCCAGTCGGGACTGAAGCTTTCTTT
TRBV28	once	TRBJ2-5	TRBD1	CASSPGTVGEETQYF	TGTGCCAGCAGTCCAGGGACAGTCGGGGAAGAGACCCAGTACTTC
TRBV19	.	TRBJ1-2	TRBD1	CASSVAPTGNYGYTF	TGTGCCAGTAGTGTGGCCCCGACAGGGAACTATGGCTACACCTTC